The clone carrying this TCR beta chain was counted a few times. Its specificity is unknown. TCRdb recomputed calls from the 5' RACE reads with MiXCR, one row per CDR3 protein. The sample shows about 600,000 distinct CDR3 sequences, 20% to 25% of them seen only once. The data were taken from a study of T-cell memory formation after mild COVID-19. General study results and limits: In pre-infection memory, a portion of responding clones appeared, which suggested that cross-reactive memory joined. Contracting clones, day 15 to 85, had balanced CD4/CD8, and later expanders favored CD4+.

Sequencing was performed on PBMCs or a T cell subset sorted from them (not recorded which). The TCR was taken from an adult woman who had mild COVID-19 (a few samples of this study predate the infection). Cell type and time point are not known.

CDR3 in DNA: TGTGCCAGCAGTTATTGGGACGGCGCCGAGCAGTACTTC. Amino acids: CASSYWDGAEQYF. The genes are TRBV6-2 or TRBV6-3 and TRBJ2-7; perhaps D is TRBD1 or TRBD2 (5 bases each). The germline CDR1 and CDR2 sequences are MNHEY and SVGEGT. Trimming cost V 3 bases and J 6 bases, with 12 bases left between them. CDR3 length: 13 residues.